Following are 14 T cell receptor beta chains from one sample sequenced in a study of T cells in Graves' hyperthyroidism and ophthalmopathy. TCR beta CDR3 sequences were amplified from RNA transcripts. The TCR CDR3 first-round RT-PCR relied on the HTBI primer set. In TCRdb, the multiplex PCR reads were re-called with MiXCR into one record per CDR3 protein. The sample lists about 500,000 distinct CDR3 sequences; roughly 18% were seen once. Sequencing used blood. The receptors were sampled from a woman under 30 with Graves' ophthalmopathy.

CDR3 bases: TGTGCCAGTACCGACAGGGGACTACCGACAGATACGCAGTATTTT. It codes for CASTDRGLPTDTQYF. This chain joins TRBV19 and TRBJ2-3; D might be TRBD1 (8 bases). The CDR3 is 15 amino acids. V gave up 7 bases and J gave up 3 bases, with 17 bases separating them. From germline, CDR1 is LNHDA and CDR2 SQIVND (reference sequence). Combining the CDR3 with reference TRBV19 and TRBJ2-3 gives the whole variable domain DGGITQSPKYLFRKEGQNVTLSCEQNLNHDAMYWYRQDPGQGLRLIYYSQIVNDFQKGDIAEGYSVSREKKESFPLTVTSAQKNPTAFYLCASTDRGLPTDTQYFGPGTRLTVL.

Comment on this clonotype: Being one base from a much bigger clone, this may be a read error. This chain joins TRBV6-5 and TRBJ2-7, with D possibly being TRBD1 or TRBD2 (5 bases each). The germline V gene has CDR1 MNHEY and CDR2 SVGAGI. This CDR3 spans 14 amino acids. The CDR3 region is CASRDPGTSYKQYF. CDR3 DNA: TGTGCCAGCAGGGACCCCGGGACGTCCTACAAGCAGTACTTC.

This clonotype was seen at least ten times. The rearrangement uses TRBV12-3 or TRBV12-4 and TRBJ1-5, with D unclear. The CDR3 consists of 15 residues. The ends were cut back, 5 bases at V and 3 bases at J, with 14 bases in the middle. The CDR3 region is CASSPRGWYNQPQHF. The CDR3 coding sequence is TGTGCCAGCAGTCCCCGCGGGTGGTACAATCAGCCCCAGCATTTT.

The table lists this clonotype with many counts. This chain connects TRBV7-9 to TRBJ2-1, with 7 nucleotides matching TRBD1. The CDR3 is made up of 13 amino acids. V shed 5 bases, J shed 6 bases, and the junction held 4 bases outside the gene matches. Germline assignment: CDR1 SEHNR and CDR2 FQNEAQ (reference sequence). CDR3 nucleotide sequence: TGTGCCAGCAGCCCAGACAGGGTCAATGAGCAGTTCTTC. Amino acids: CASSPDRVNEQFF.

This clonotype was seen ten or more times. The chain carries TRBV15 and TRBJ1-5, with TRBD1 identical over 9 bases. The CDR3 has 17 amino acids. The V and J ends lost 1 base and 0 bases, in that order; junction bases with no gene match: 4. The germline V gene encodes CDR1 LNHNV and CDR2 YYDKDF (reference sequence). CDR3 region: CATSRVYRGLSNQPQHF. CDR3 in DNA: TGTGCCACCAGCAGAGTCTACAGGGGGCTTAGCAATCAGCCCCAGCATTTT.

This clonotype was picked up many times. This chain uses TRBV27 with TRBJ2-4, with D perhaps matching TRBD2 (5 bases). Trimming removed 4 bases at V and 8 bases at J, with 12 bases between. CDR1 is MNHEY and CDR2 is SMNVEV in the germline V gene (reference sequence). This CDR3 contains 13 residues. The CDR3 loop reads CASSSSGLDIQYF. CDR3 coding DNA: TGTGCCAGCAGTTCGTCGGGGTTGGACATTCAGTACTTC.

In nucleotides, the CDR3 is TGTGCCAGCAGCCTATTAGAGCTGATGAGGGTGGCGAACACCGGGGAGCTGTTTTTT. This sequence encodes CASSLLELMRVANTGELFF. V and J are TRBV7-2 and TRBJ2-2; perhaps TRBD2 as D (5 bases). This CDR3 contains 19 residues. With 5 bases removed from V and 0 bases from J, the gap between germline ends came to 22 bases. Germline CDR1 SGHTA, CDR2 FQGNSA.

This clonotype was seen repeatedly, ten times or more. The chain combines TRBV7-9 with TRBJ1-2; 10 nucleotides agree with TRBD1. CDR3 length: 14 amino acids. CDR1 is SEHNR, CDR2 FQNEAQ, per germline (reference sequence). V shed 5 bases, J shed 4 bases, and the junction held 4 bases outside the gene matches. Here the CDR3 reads CASSPRTGGYGYTF. For the CDR3, the DNA is TGTGCCAGCAGCCCCCGGACAGGGGGCTATGGCTACACCTTC.

J is TRBJ2-7 and V is TRBV27, with D possibly TRBD2 on 5 matching bases. Trimming pared 6 bases from V and 4 bases from J, leaving 16 bases between. CDR3 length: 14 residues. The V gene's germline CDR1 is MNHEY and CDR2 SMNVEV (reference sequence). CDR3 region: CASSYTGSIYEQYF. The CDR3 region has the DNA TGTGCCAGCAGCTATACGGGATCCATATACGAGCAGTACTTC.

V and J are TRBV7-3 and TRBJ1-6, with D unresolved. This CDR3 spans 15 amino acids. V was trimmed by 5 bases and J by 4 bases, leaving 12 bases between them. Germline-derived CDR1 and CDR2 are SGHTA and FQGTGA. CDR3 protein: CASSPTPDYNSPLHF. CDR3 DNA sequence: TGTGCCAGCAGCCCCACCCCCGATTATAATTCACCCCTCCACTTT.

This clonotype occurred many times. The chain employs TRBV7-2 and TRBJ2-7, with D unresolved. Deletions cut 5 bases from V and 2 bases from J, with 13 bases between. The germline V gene encodes CDR1 SGHTA and CDR2 FQGNSA. The CDR3 is 14 residues long. CDR3 bases: TGTGCCAGCAGCCGACGGAGTGGCACCTACGAGCAGTACTTC. Translating it yields CASSRRSGTYEQYF.

Turning to this clonotype: A much larger clonotype is one base distant, so this may be a read error. The V call is TRBV7-9, the J call TRBJ2-1; D unclear. CDR1 is SEHNR and CDR2 is FQNEAQ in the germline V gene (reference sequence). Trimming left V 1 base short and J 6 bases short, with 4 bases between. The CDR3 totals 12 residues. CDR3 sequence: CASSLDVNEQFF. CDR3 nucleotide sequence: TGTGCCAGCAGCTTAGACGTCAATGAGCAGTTCTTC.

This clonotype was counted at least ten times. This sequence joins TRBV30 and TRBJ2-7; D not certain. The CDR3 has 11 residues. Germline loops: CDR1 GTSNPN, CDR2 SVGIG (reference sequence). V lost 1 base and J 4 bases, leaving 5 bases between the germline ends. DNA for the CDR3: TGTGCCTGGAGTGCCGTGTACGAGCAGTACTTC. It translates to CAWSAVYEQYF.

This clonotype was counted at least ten times. V and J are TRBV2 and TRBJ2-1, with 11 bases that match TRBD2. Germline CDR1 and CDR2: SNHLY and FYNNEI. This CDR3 has 13 residues. Trimming removed 10 bases from V and 7 bases from J; junction bases left unmatched: 6. This chain's CDR3 is CATSLAGENEQFF. The CDR3 DNA reads as TGTGCCACATCACTAGCGGGAGAAAATGAGCAGTTCTTC.